Listed below are T cell receptor beta chains from one sample, sequenced in a study of blood T cell repertoires in COVID-19. The table came from immunoSEQ multiplex PCR; TCRdb's copy has only in-frame clones and leaves some out. This sample has approximately 70,000 clones; 90% to 95% occur once, and the top ten carry 2.5% to 3%. Sequenced material: peripheral blood. These TCRs come from a man aged 50 to 59 with COVID-19, enrolled during active disease. CDR3s include the opening cysteine and the closing phenylalanine or tryptophan. A D gene is named only where the DNA matches it firmly. Only part of the rows carry a size: once, few, many, or a class if the clone is expanded.

size: few; D: -; V: TRBV6-5; J: TRBJ1-1; CDR3: CASTLRGSGTEAFF; DNA: TGTGCCAGCACTCTACGGGGGAGTGGAACTGAAGCTTTCTTT
size: -; D: TRBD1; V: TRBV5-1; J: TRBJ2-6; CDR3: CASSSTGVGGANVLTF; DNA: TGCGCCAGCAGCTCCACAGGGGTAGGTGGGGCCAACGTCCTGACTTTC
size: -; D: -; V: TRBV6-5; J: TRBJ2-3; CDR3: CASSFLDTQYF; DNA: TGTGCCAGCAGTTTCCTAGATACGCAGTATTTT
size: once; D: TRBD1; V: TRBV7-9; J: TRBJ1-6; CDR3: CASSRTGDNSPLHF; DNA: TGTGCCAGCAGCCGGACAGGGGATAATTCACCCCTCCACTTT
size: -; D: TRBD1; V: TRBV5-1; J: TRBJ2-2; CDR3: CASSLKTGGSGELFF; DNA: TGCGCCAGCAGCTTGAAGACAGGGGGCTCTGGGGAGCTGTTTTTT
size: -; D: TRBD1; V: TRBV6-5; J: TRBJ2-7; CDR3: CASSLDRETYEQYF; DNA: TGTGCCAGCAGTTTGGACAGGGAAACCTACGAGCAGTACTTC
size: -; D: TRBD2; V: TRBV19; J: TRBJ2-2; CDR3: CASISTKTSPGELFF; DNA: TGTGCCAGTATATCAACTAAGACTAGCCCCGGGGAGCTGTTTTTT
size: -; D: -; V: TRBV5-1; J: TRBJ2-5; CDR3: CASSSSVLETQYF; DNA: TGCGCCAGCAGCTCCTCCGTTCTCGAGACCCAGTACTTC
size: -; D: -; V: TRBV5-1; J: TRBJ1-1; CDR3: CASTYSGAANTEAFF; DNA: TGCGCCAGCACCTACTCAGGGGCCGCTAACACTGAAGCTTTCTTT
size: -; D: -; V: TRBV28; J: TRBJ1-4; CDR3: CAGTRQHTNEKLFF; DNA: TGTGCCGGCACTCGACAGCACACTAATGAAAAACTGTTTTTT
size: -; D: TRBD2; V: TRBV30; J: TRBJ2-1; CDR3: CAWTGGTYYNEQFF; DNA: TGTGCCTGGACCGGGGGGACGTACTACAATGAGCAGTTCTTC
size: -; D: -; V: TRBV6-5; J: TRBJ2-5; CDR3: CASSYRGALMETQYF; DNA: TGTGCCAGCAGTTACCGGGGGGCGCTTATGGAGACCCAGTACTTC